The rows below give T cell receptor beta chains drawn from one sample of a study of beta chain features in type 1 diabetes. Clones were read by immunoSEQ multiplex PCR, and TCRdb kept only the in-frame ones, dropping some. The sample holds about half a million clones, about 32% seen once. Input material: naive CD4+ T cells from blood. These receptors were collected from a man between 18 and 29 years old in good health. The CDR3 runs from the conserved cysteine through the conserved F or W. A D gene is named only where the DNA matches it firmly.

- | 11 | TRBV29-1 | CSVGAGTEQYF
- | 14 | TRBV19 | CASCRRAENTEAFF
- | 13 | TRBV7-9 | CASSLPGTDTQYF
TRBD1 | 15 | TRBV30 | CAWSARTGQNYGYTF
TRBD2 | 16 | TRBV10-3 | CAISGLAGGRENIQYF
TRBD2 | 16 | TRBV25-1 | CASGPRGGRTTYEQYF
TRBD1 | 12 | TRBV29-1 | CSARQGTYEQYF
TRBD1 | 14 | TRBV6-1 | CASIADRGRDTQYF
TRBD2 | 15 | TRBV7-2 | CASSLVAGRADEQFF
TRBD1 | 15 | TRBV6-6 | CASRPGQGFNYEQYF
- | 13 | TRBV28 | CASREDPGAEAFF
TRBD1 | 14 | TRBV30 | CAWTRDRGRETQYF
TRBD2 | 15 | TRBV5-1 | CASSLGLADYNEQFF
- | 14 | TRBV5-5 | CASSWAPGNTEAFF
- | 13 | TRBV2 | CASSRTVYNEQFF
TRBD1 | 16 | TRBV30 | CAGQGPPGQGTYEQYF
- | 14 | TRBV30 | CAWSIQRSAGELFF
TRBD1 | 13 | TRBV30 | CAWSDRVSYEQYF
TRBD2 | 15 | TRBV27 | CASSSGTSGRSEQFF
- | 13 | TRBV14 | CASSRDLYNEQFF
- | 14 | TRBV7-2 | CASSFSTGGNIQYF
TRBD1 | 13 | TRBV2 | CASDQQGAHEQFF
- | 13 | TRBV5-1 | CASSVDKNYGYTF
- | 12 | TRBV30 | CAWSGSTDTQYF
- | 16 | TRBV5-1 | CASSLGSGASTDTQYF